This T cell receptor (beta chain) was recorded in a study of technical replicates of blood from a few donors. Data came from immunoSEQ multiplex PCR; TCRdb stores just in-frame clones and leaves some out. The sample lists 95,000 to 100,000 clones, 96% occurring once. The V gene's germline CDR1 is MGHRA and CDR2 YSYEKL. This CDR3 region has 18 residues. J lost 6 bases, V lost 5 bases, and 15 bases had no gene match. What was sequenced was T cells isolated from PBMCs. This sequence was found in a human donor in good health. The V and J genes are TRBV4-1 and TRBJ2-2; TRBD1 agrees at 10 bases. The CDR3 reads CASSGVGTGAVFAGELFF. In DNA form, the CDR3 reads TGCGCCAGCAGCGGTGTCGGGACAGGGGCGGTGTTCGCCGGGGAGCTGTTTTTT.